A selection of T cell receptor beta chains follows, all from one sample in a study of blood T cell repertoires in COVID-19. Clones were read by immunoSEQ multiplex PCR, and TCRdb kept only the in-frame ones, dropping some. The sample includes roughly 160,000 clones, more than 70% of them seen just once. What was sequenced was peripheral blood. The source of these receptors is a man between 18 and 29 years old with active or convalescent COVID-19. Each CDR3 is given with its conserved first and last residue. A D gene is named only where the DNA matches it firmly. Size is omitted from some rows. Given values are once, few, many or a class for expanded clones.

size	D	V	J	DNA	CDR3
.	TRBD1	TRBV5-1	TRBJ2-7	TGCGCCAGCAGCAAGGACAGGGCAAACTACGAGCAGTACTTC	CASSKDRANYEQYF
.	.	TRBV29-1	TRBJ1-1	TGCAGCGTTGGGTCCAGTTTGAACACTGAAGCTTTCTTT	CSVGSSLNTEAFF
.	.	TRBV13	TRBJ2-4	TGTGCCAGCAGCTTAGGAGGGAGCACCAAAAACATTCAGTACTTC	CASSLGGSTKNIQYF
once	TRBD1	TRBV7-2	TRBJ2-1	TGTGCCAGCAGTCCCAGGACAGGGGGCTATGAGCAGTTCTTC	CASSPRTGGYEQFF
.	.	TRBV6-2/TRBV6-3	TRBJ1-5	TGTGCCAGCAGCCCCACGGAGTATCCCCAGCATTTT	CASSPTEYPQHF
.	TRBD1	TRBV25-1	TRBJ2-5	TGTGCCAGCACGCGACAGGGGATCGAGACCCAGTACTTC	CASTRQGIETQYF
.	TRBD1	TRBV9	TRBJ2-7	TGTGCCAGCAGCCCCGGGACAGGGAAATACGAGCAGTACTTC	CASSPGTGKYEQYF
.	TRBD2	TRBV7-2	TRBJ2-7	TGTGCCAGCAGCTTAGTGACTAGCGGACCCTACGAGCAGTACTTC	CASSLVTSGPYEQYF
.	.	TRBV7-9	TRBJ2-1	TGTGCCAGCAGCCGACTCGCCGTCGATGAGCAGTTCTTC	CASSRLAVDEQFF
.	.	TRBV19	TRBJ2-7	TGTGCCAGTAGTATGATGCGGGGTAACTCCTACGAGCAGTACTTC	CASSMMRGNSYEQYF
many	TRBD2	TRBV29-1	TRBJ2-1	TGCAGCGTTGAAGGGACTAGCGGGAGTCGCTCCTACAATGAGCAGTTCTTC	CSVEGTSGSRSYNEQFF
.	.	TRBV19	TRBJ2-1	TGTGCCAGTAGTATTATAAACAATGAGCAGTTCTTC	CASSIINNEQFF
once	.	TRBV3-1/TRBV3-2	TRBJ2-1	TGTGCCAGCAGCCGTGGGACTTTCAATGAGCAGTTCTTC	CASSRGTFNEQFF
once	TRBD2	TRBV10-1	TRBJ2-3	TGCGCCAGCAGTGTCCACGGCGGGGGGGCCAATACGCAGTATTTT	CASSVHGGGANTQYF
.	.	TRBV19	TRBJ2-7	TGTGCCAGTAGTATTGGAGGCAAGTTACTCTACGAGCAGTACTTC	CASSIGGKLLYEQYF
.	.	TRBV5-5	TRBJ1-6	TGTGCCAGCAGCTTGAATCAGGGCTATAATTCACCCCTCCACTTT	CASSLNQGYNSPLHF
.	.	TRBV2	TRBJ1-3	TGTGCCAGCAGATGGGGGCAGGGCGGAGGAAACACCATATATTTT	CASRWGQGGGNTIYF
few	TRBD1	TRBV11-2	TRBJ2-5	TGTGCCAGCAGCCTAAGGACAGGGGGGATAGGAGAGACCCAGTACTTC	CASSLRTGGIGETQYF
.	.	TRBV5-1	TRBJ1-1	TGCGCCAGCAGCTGGGGGGACGTGAACACTGAAGCTTTCTTT	CASSWGDVNTEAFF
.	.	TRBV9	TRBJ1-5	TGTGCCAGCAGCGTAGCAGGAGGGGACAATCAGCCCCAGCATTTT	CASSVAGGDNQPQHF
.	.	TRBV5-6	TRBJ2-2	TGTGCCAGCAGCTTGTCGTGGGGGCCAAGGACCGGGGAGCTGTTTTTT	CASSLSWGPRTGELFF
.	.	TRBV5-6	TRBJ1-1	TGTGCCAGCAGCTCGTTCATTATGGGGCAGACCCTCACTGAAGCTTTCTTT	CASSSFIMGQTLTEAFF
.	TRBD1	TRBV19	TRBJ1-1	TGTGCCAGTCGGACAGGGGCGTTTAGCACTGAAGCTTTCTTT	CASRTGAFSTEAFF
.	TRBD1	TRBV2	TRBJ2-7	TGTGCCAGCAGTGGACAGGGGCTCTACGAGCAGTACTTC	CASSGQGLYEQYF
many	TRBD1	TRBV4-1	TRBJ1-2	TGCGCCAGCAGCCAAGATGGACAGGGTCGCCGTTCTAGATTC	CASSQDGQGRRSRF
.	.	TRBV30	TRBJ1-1	TGTGCCTGGGAGCTCAGGGGTAACACTGAAGCTTTCTTT	CAWELRGNTEAFF
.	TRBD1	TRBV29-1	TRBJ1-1	TGCAGCGTGACTGGGACAGGACTGAACACTGAAGCTTTCTTT	CSVTGTGLNTEAFF